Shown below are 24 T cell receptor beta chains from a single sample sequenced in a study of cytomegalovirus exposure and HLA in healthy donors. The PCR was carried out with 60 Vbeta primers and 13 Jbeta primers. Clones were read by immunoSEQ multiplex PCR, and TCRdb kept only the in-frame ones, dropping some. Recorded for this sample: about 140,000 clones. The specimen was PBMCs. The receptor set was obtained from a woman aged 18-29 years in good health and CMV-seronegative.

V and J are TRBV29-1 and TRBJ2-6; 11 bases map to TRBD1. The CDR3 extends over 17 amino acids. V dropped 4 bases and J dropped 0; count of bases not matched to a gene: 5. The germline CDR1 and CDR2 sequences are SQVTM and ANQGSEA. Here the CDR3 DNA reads TGCAGCGTTGGGGGGACAGGGGGTTTCTCTGGGGCCAACGTCCTGACTTTC. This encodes CSVGGTGGFSGANVLTF.

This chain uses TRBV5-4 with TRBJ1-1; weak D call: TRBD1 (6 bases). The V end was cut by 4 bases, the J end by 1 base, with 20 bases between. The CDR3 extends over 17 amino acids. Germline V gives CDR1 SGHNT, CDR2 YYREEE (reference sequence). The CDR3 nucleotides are TGTGCCAGCAGCCGCGTGGGGGGGCGCGAAGAGAACACTGAAGCTTTCTTT. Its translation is CASSRVGGREENTEAFF.

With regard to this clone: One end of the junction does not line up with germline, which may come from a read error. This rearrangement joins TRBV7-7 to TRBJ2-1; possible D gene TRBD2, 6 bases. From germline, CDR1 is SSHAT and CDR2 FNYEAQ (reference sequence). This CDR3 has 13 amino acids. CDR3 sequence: CASSLGGINEQFF. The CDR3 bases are TGTGCTAGCAGCTTAGGCGGGATCAATGAGCAGTTCTTC.

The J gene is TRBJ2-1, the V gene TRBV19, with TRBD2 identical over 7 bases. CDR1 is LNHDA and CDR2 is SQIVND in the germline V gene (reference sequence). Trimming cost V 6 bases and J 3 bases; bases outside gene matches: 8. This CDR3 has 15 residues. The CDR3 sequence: CASSLTGTIYNEQFF. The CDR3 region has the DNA TGTGCCAGTAGCCTAACCGGGACTATCTACAATGAGCAGTTCTTC.

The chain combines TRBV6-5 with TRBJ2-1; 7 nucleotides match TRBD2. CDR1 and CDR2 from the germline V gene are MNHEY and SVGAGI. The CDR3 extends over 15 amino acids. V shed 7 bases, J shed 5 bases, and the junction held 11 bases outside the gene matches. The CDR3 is CASTLGRDYDNEQFF. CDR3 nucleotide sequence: TGTGCCAGCACCTTGGGGCGGGACTACGACAATGAGCAGTTCTTC.

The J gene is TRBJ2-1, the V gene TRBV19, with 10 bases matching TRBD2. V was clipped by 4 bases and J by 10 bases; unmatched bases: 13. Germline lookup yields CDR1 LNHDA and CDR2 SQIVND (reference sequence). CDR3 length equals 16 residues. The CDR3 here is CASSKVYQAGGGEQFF. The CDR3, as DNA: TGTGCCAGTAGTAAGGTCTACCAAGCGGGAGGGGGAGAGCAGTTCTTC.

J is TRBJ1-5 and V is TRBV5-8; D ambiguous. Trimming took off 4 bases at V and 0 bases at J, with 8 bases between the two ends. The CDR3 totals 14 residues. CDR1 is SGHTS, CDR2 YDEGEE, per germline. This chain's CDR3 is CASSVASSNQPQHF. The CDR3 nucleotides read TGTGCCAGCAGCGTGGCATCTAGCAATCAGCCCCAGCATTTT.

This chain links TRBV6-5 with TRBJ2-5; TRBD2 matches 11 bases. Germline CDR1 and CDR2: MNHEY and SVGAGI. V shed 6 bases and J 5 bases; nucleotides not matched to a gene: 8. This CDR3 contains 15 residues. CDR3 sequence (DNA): TGTGCCAGCAGACAACTAGCGGGAGTCCGGGAGACCCAGTACTTC. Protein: CASRQLAGVRETQYF.

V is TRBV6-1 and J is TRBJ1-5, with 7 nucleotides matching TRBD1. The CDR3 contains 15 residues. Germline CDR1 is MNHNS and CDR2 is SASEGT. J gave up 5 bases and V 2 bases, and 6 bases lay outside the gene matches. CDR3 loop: CASSEFPGTDQPQHF. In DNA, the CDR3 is TGTGCCAGCAGTGAATTTCCTGGGACAGATCAGCCCCAGCATTTT.

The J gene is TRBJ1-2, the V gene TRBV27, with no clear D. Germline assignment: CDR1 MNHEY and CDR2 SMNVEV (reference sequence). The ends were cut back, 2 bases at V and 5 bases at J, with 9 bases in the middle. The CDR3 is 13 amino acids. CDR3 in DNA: TGTGCCAGCAGTTTAGAACCACAGTATGGCTACACCTTC. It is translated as CASSLEPQYGYTF.

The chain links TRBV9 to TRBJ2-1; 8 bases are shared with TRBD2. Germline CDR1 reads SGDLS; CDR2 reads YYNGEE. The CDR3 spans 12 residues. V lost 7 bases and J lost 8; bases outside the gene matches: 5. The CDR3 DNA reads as TGTGCCAGCGGCCCGGGGGGGCATGAGCAGTTCTTC. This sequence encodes CASGPGGHEQFF.

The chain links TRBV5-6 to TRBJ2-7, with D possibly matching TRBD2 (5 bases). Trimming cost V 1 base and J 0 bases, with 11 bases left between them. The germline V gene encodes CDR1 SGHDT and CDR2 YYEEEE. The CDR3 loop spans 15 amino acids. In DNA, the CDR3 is TGTGCCAGCAGCTTGTTCAGCGGTGGCTCCTACGAGCAGTACGTC. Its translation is CASSLFSGGSYEQYV.

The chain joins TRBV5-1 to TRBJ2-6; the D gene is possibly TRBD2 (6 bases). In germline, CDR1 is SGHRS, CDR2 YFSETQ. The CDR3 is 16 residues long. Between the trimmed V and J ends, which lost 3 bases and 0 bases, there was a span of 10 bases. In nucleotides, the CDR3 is TGCGCCAGCAGCTGGGCCGGGGGCTCTGGGGCCAACGTCCTGACTTTC. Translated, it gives CASSWAGGSGANVLTF. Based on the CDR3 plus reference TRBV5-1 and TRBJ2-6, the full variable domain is KAGVTQTPRYLIKTRGQQVTLSCSPISGHRSVSWYQQTPGQGLQFLFEYFSETQRNKGNFPGRFSGRQFSNSRSEMNVSTLELGDSALYLCASSWAGGSGANVLTFGAGSRLTVL.

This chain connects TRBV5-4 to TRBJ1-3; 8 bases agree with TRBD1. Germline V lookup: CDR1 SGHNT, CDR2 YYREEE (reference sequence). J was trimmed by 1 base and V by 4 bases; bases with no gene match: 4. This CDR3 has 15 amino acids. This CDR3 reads CASSPRTGSGNTIYF. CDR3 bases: TGTGCCAGCAGCCCCCGGACAGGGTCTGGAAACACCATATATTTT.

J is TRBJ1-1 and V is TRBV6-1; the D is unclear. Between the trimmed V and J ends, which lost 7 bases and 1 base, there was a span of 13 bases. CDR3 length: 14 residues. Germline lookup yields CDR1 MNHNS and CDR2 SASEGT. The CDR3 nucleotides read TGTGCCAGCACCAAGAGGGAGGGGAACACTGAAGCTTTCTTT. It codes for CASTKREGNTEAFF.

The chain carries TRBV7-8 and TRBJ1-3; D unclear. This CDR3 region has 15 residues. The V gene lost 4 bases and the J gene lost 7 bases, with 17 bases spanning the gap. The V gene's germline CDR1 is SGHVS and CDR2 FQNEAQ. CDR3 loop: CASSSRGSDGNTIYF. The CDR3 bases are TGTGCCAGCAGCTCGCGGGGTTCCGACGGGAACACCATATATTTT.

The CDR3 reads CASGLVGTGLGQPQHF. The CDR3 DNA sequence: TGTGCTAGTGGTTTGGTTGGGACAGGGTTGGGGCAGCCCCAGCATTTT. The V call is TRBV12-5, the J call TRBJ1-5; 9 positions agree with TRBD1. Germline V lookup: CDR1 LGHNT, CDR2 FRNRAP. V was pared by 0 bases and J by 7 bases, with 7 bases of the junction left unmatched. The CDR3 covers 16 residues.

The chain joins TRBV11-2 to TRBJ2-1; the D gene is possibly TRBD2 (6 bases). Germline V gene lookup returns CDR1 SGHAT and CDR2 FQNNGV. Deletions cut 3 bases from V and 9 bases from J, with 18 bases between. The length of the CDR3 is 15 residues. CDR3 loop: CASSFSGPLPREQFF. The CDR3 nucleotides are TGTGCCAGCAGCTTCAGCGGGCCTTTACCTCGTGAGCAGTTCTTC.

CDR3 in amino acids: CASSVATGLDTDTQYF. The CDR3 nucleotides read TGTGCCAGCAGCGTAGCTACGGGACTGGACACAGATACGCAGTATTTT. The V call is TRBV9, the J call TRBJ2-3; TRBD2 is a possible D gene (6 bases). Trimming stripped 0 bases from V and 2 bases from J, with 13 bases between. Germline assignment: CDR1 SGDLS and CDR2 YYNGEE. The CDR3 loop spans 16 amino acids.

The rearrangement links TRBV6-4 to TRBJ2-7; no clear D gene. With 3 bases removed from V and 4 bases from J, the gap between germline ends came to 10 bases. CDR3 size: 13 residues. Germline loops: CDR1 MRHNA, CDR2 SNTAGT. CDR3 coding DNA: TGTGCCAGCAGTGAAATTACGGGTTACGAGCAGTACTTC. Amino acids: CASSEITGYEQYF.

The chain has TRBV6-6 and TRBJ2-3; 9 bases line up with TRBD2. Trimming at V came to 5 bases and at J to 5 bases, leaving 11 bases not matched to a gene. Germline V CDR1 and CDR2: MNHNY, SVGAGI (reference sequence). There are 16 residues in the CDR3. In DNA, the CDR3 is TGTGCCAGCAGTATCACTAGCGGGCTAAGAGTAGATACGCAGTATTTT. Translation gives CASSITSGLRVDTQYF.

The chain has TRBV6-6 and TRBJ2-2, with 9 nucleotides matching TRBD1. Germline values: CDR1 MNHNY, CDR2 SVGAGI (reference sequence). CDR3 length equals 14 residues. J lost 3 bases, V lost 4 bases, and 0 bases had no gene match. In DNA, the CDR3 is TGTGCCAGCAGTTGGGACAGGGACACCGGGGAGCTGTTTTTT. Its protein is CASSWDRDTGELFF.

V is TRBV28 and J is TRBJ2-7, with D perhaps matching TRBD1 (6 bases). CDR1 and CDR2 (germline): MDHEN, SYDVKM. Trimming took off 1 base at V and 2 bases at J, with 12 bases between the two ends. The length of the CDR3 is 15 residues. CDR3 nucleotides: TGTGCCAGCAGTTTATTCAGGGGCCGACCCTACGAGCAGTACTTC. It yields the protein CASSLFRGRPYEQYF.

The DNA for the CDR3 is TGCAGCGTGGGACAGACTAATGAAAAACTGTTTTTT. Its protein product is CSVGQTNEKLFF. The chain joins TRBV29-1 to TRBJ1-4; 7 positions agree with TRBD1. Unmatched junction bases numbered 0, after V lost 6 bases and J lost 2 bases. Germline lookup yields CDR1 SQVTM and CDR2 ANQGSEA. CDR3 length: 12 residues.